This T cell receptor (beta chain) was captured in a study of identical twins. Germline CDR1 SGHTA, CDR2 FQGNSA. The V gene lost 1 base and the J gene lost 0 bases, with 11 bases spanning the gap. This CDR3 comprises 16 residues. Each CDR3 protein gets one entry after TCRdb re-called the 5' RACE reads with MiXCR. The repertoire includes 350,000 or so distinct CDR3 sequences, around 9.7% of them detected once, and over 7% sits in the top ten. This chain connects TRBV7-2 to TRBJ2-3; TRBD2 is a possible D gene (5 bases). Sequencing was carried out using naive T cells sorted from blood. The clonotype comes from a woman between 50 and 59 years old in good health. The CDR3 nucleotides read TGTGCCAGCAGCTTAGGGGCGGGCATGAGCACAGATACGCAGTATTTT. Translating it yields CASSLGAGMSTDTQYF. Based on the CDR3 plus reference TRBV7-2 and TRBJ2-3, the full variable domain is GAGVSQSPSNKVTEKGKDVELRCDPISGHTALYWYRQSLGQGLEFLIYFQGNSAPDKSGLPSDRFSAERTGGSVSTLTIQRTQQEDSAVYLCASSLGAGMSTDTQYFGPGTRLTVL.